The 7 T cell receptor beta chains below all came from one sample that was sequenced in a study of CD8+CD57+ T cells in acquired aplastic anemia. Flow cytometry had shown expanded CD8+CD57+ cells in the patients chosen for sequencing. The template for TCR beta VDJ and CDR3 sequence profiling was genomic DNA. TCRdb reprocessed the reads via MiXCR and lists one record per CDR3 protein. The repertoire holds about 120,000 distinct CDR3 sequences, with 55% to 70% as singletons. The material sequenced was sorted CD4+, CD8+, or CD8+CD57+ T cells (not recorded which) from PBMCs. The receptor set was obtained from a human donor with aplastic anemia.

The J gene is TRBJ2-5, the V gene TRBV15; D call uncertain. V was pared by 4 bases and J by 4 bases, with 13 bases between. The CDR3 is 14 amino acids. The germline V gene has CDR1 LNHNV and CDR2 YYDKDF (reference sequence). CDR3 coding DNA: TGTGCCACCAGCATACCTAATTGGGGAGAGACCCAGTACTTC. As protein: CATSIPNWGETQYF. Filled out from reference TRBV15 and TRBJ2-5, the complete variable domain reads DAMVIQNPRYQVTQFGKPVTLSCSQTLNHNVMYWYQQKSSQAPKLLFHYYDKDFNNEADTPDNFQSRRPNTSFCFLDIRSPGLGDTAMYLCATSIPNWGETQYFGPGTRLLVL.

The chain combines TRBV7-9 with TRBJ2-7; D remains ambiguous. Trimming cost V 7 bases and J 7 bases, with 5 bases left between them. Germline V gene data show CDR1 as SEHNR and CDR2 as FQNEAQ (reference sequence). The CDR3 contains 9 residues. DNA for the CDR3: TGTGCCAGCACCCCGGAGCAGTACTTC. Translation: CASTPEQYF.

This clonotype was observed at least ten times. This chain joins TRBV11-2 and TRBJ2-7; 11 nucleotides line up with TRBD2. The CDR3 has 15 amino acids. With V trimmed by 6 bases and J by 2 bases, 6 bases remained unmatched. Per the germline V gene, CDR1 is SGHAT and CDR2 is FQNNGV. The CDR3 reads CASSGLAGTPYEQYF. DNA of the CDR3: TGTGCCAGCAGTGGACTAGCGGGTACCCCCTACGAGCAGTACTTC.

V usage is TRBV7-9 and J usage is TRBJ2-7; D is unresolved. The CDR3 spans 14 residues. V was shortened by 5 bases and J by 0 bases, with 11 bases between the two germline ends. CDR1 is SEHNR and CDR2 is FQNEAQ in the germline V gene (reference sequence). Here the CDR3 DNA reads TGTGCCAGCAGCCCTACCGACAACTCCTACGAGCAGTACTTC. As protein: CASSPTDNSYEQYF. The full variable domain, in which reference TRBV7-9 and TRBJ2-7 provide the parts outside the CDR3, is DTGVSQNPRHKITKRGQNVTFRCDPISEHNRLYWYRQTLGQGPEFLTYFQNEAQLEKSRLLSDRFSAERPKGSFSTLEIQRTEQGDSAMYLCASSPTDNSYEQYFGPGTRLTVT.

CDR3: CSVEGGDRGRNEQFF. CDR3 DNA sequence: TGCAGCGTTGAAGGGGGGGACAGGGGTCGCAATGAGCAGTTCTTC. The chain employs TRBV29-1 and TRBJ2-1, with TRBD1 matching over 10 bases. The V gene's germline CDR1 is SQVTM and CDR2 ANQGSEA. The CDR3 spans 15 residues. The junction had 6 bases not matched to a gene; V was cut back by 1 base and J by 6 bases.

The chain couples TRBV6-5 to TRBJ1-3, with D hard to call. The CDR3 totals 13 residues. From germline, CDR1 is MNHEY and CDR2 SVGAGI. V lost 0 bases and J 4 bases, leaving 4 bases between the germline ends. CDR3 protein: CASSYSGGNTIYF. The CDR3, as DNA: TGTGCCAGCAGTTACTCCGGGGGAAACACCATATATTTT.

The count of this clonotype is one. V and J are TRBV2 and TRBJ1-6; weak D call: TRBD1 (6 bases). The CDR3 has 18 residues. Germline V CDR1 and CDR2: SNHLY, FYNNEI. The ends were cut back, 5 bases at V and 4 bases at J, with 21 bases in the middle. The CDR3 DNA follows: TGTGCCAGCAGTTACCCCAGGGGTGCCTTCCATTATAATTCACCCCTCCACTTT. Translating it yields CASSYPRGAFHYNSPLHF.